This T cell receptor beta chain derives from a study of blood T cells in healthy people across ages. About this clonotype: The antigen is not known.

The CDR3 has 15 amino acids. Germline V lookup: CDR1 SGHDN, CDR2 FVKESK. V gave up 1 base and J gave up 3 bases, with 10 bases separating them. The study's findings and limits: In long-lived donors, naive CD4+ cell counts and diversity exceeded those of aged donors. The lack of PBMC sorting stopped any conclusive naive versus antigen-experienced comparison. Across the age range, TCR beta diversity per million T cells fell in a roughly linear way.

The donors, healthy Caucasians from Russia, were aged 6 to 90. It was with a sample-barcoded 5' primer and a J-beta primer mix that a second PCR of roughly 7 to 12 cycles was run. TCRdb recomputed calls from the 5' RACE reads with MiXCR, one row per CDR3 protein. This sample has approximately 1,100,000 distinct CDR3 sequences, with 35% to 50% found just once. The clonotype was recovered from a woman aged 60-75 years in good health. Sequences were obtained from blood. The gene calls are TRBV14 and TRBJ2-1, with D perhaps matching TRBD2 (6 bases). The CDR3: CASSQGRLDYNEQFF. The CDR3 nucleotides are TGTGCCAGCAGCCAAGGACGACTAGACTACAATGAGCAGTTCTTC.